This TCR beta chain originates from a study of OX40 agonist ivuxolimab in advanced cancers. Looking at the study overall: Prior checkpoint blockade (anti-PD-1, anti-PD-L1 or anti-CTLA-4) was permitted; over 30% had it.

Regarding the study as a whole: Low clonal expansion, among the lowest seen, marked partial responders at 0.1-3.0 mg/kg.

As to this clone: Its antigen is unknown.

The assay was immunoSEQ multiplex PCR, and TCRdb's table has in-frame clones only and misses some. The table records fewer than 85,000 clones, roughly 86% of them present only once. V shed 3 bases, J shed 14 bases, and the junction held 10 bases outside the gene matches. CDR3 size: 14 residues. CDR1 and CDR2 from the germline V gene are SGHNT and YENEEA. V usage is TRBV11-3 and J usage is TRBJ2-2; 9 nucleotides line up with TRBD2. The TCR sequence derives from an adult with an advanced solid tumor such as melanoma, head and neck, liver or kidney cancer. Material: CD4+ or CD8+ T cells sorted from blood, obtained in a trial of the OX40 agonist ivuxolimab. In DNA, the CDR3 is TGTGCCAGCAGCTTTGATCAAGCGGGGGGCAATCTGTTTTTT. Its translation: CASSFDQAGGNLFF. The full variable domain, rest sourced from reference TRBV11-3 and TRBJ2-2, is EAGVVQSPRYKIIEKKQPVAFWCNPISGHNTLYWYLQNLGQGPELLIRYENEEAVDDSQLPKDRFSAERLKGVDSTLKIQPAELGDSAVYLCASSFDQAGGNLFFGEGSRLTVL.